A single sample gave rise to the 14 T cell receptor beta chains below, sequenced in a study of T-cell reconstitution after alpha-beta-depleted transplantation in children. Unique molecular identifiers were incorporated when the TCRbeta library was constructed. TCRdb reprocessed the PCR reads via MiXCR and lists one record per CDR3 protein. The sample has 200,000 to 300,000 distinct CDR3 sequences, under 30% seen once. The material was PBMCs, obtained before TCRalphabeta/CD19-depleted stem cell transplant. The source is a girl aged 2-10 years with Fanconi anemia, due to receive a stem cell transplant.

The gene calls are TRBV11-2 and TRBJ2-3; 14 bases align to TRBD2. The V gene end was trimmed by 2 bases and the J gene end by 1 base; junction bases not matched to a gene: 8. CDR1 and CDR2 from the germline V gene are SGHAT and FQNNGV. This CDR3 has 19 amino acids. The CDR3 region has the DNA TGTGCCAGCAGCTTATCTCGACTAGCGGGGGGGCCAGGCACAGATACGCAGTATTTT. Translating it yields CASSLSRLAGGPGTDTQYF.

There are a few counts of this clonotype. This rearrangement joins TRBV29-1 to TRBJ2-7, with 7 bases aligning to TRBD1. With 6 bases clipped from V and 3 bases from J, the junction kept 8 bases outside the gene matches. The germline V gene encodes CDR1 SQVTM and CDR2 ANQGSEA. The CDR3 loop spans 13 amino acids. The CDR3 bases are TGCAGCGTCTCTCGGGACAGAGACTACGAGCAGTACTTC. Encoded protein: CSVSRDRDYEQYF.

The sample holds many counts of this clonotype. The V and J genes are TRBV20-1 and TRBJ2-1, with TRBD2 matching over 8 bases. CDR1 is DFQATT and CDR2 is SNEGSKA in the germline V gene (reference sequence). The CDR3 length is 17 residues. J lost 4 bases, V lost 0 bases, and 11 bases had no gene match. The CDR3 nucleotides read TGCAGTGCTAGAGATGTAATAGCGGGAATGAGGTACAATGAGCAGTTCTTC. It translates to CSARDVIAGMRYNEQFF.

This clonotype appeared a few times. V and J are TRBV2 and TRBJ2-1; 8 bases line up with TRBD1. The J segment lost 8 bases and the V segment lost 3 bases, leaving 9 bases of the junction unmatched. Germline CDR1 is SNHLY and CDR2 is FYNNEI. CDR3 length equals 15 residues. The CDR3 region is CASSDPDREDDEQFF. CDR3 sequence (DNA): TGTGCCAGCAGTGACCCGGACAGGGAAGATGATGAGCAGTTCTTC.

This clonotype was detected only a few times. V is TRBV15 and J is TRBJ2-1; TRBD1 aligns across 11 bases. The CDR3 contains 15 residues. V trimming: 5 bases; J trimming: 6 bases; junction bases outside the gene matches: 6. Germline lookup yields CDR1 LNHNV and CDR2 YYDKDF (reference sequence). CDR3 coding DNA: TGTGCCACCAGCGCCCGGGACAGGGGGAGCAATGAGCAGTTCTTC. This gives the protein CATSARDRGSNEQFF. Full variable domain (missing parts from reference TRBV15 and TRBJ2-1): DAMVIQNPRYQVTQFGKPVTLSCSQTLNHNVMYWYQQKSSQAPKLLFHYYDKDFNNEADTPDNFQSRRPNTSFCFLDIRSPGLGDTAMYLCATSARDRGSNEQFFGPGTRLTVL.

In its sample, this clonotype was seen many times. The CDR3 here is CASSYGILETQYF. In nucleotides, the CDR3 is TGTGCCAGCAGTTACGGGATCCTAGAGACCCAGTACTTC. This chain links TRBV6-5 with TRBJ2-5; D gene ambiguous. Germline-derived CDR1 and CDR2 are MNHEY and SVGAGI. The CDR3 contains 13 residues. With 2 bases removed from V and 4 bases from J, the gap between germline ends came to 8 bases.

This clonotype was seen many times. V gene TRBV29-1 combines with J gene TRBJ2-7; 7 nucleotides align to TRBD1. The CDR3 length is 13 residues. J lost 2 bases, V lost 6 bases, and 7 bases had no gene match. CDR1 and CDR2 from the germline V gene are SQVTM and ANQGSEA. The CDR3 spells CSVEGQSPYEQYF. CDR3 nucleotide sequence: TGCAGCGTAGAGGGACAGTCTCCCTACGAGCAGTACTTC.

CDR3 loop: CASRTTDPVAYEQYF. DNA for the CDR3: TGTGCCAGCAGGACGACAGACCCAGTCGCCTACGAGCAGTACTTC. The rearrangement joins TRBV6-1 to TRBJ2-7; TRBD1 might be the D (5 bases). CDR1 and CDR2 from the germline V gene are MNHNS and SASEGT. V lost 6 bases, J lost 2 bases, and 17 bases lay in between. The CDR3 loop spans 15 amino acids.

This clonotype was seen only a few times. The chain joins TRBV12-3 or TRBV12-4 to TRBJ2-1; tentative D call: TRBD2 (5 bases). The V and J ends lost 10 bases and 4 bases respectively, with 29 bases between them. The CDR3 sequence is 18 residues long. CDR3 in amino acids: CATRGGLAQQHNYNEQFF. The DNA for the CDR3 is TGTGCCACCCGAGGCGGGCTAGCCCAACAACACAATTACAATGAGCAGTTCTTC.

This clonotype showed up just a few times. In nucleotides, the CDR3 is TGTGCCAGCAGCCAAGCGGAGTCCTACAATGAGCAGTTCTTC. Translation: CASSQAESYNEQFF. The chain combines TRBV4-2 with TRBJ2-1; D unresolved. CDR1 and CDR2 from the germline V gene are LGHNA and YNFKEQ. The CDR3 contains 14 residues. V was clipped by 1 base and J by 1 base, with 5 bases between them.

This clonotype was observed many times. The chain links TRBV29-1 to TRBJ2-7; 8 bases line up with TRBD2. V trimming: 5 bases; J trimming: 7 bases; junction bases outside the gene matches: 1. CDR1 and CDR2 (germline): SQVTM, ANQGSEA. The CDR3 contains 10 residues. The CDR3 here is CSVSGGEQYF. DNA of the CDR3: TGCAGCGTTAGCGGGGGAGAGCAGTACTTC.

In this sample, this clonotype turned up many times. In DNA, the CDR3 is TGCGCCAGCAGCCAAGATTCCAATGAGCAGTTCTTC. Translation gives CASSQDSNEQFF. The V and J genes are TRBV4-1 and TRBJ2-1, with unresolved D. Trimming removed 0 bases from V and 6 bases from J, with 3 bases in between. The CDR3 covers 12 residues. The germline V gene has CDR1 MGHRA and CDR2 YSYEKL.

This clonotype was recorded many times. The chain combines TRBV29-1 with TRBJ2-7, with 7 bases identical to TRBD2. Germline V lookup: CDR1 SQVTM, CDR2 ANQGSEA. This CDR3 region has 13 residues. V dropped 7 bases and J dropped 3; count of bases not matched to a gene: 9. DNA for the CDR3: TGCAGCGGACGGACGGGAGGCGACTACGAGCAGTACTTC. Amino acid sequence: CSGRTGGDYEQYF.

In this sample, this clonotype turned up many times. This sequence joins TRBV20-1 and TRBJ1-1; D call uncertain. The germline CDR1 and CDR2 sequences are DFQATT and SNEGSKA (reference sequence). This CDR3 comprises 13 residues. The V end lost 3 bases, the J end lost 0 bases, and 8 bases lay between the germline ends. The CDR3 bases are TGCAGTGCTAGCGGCGGGGTGAACACTGAAGCTTTCTTT. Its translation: CSASGGVNTEAFF.